The present TCR beta chain was sequenced within a study of beta chain features in type 1 diabetes. Expressed TCRB transcripts got sequenced, as all isolated RNA was reverse transcribed. Generated by immunoSEQ multiplex PCR, the TCRdb table keeps only in-frame clones and is missing some. The data show about 240,000 clones, with around 14% seen just once and about 0.02% held by the top ten. Regarding the study as a whole: The naive, central memory and Treg TCRB repertoires looked more alike in patients than they did in healthy donors. Still unanswered here is whether HLA type influences TCRB rearrangement. TCRB CDR3s from Type 1 diabetes patients were moderately but significantly shorter in all four CD4+ subsets. A possible short-template PCR bias applies equally to patients and controls.

Per germline, CDR1 SQVTM and CDR2 ANQGSEA. Trimming removed 6 bases from V and 8 bases from J, with 19 bases in between. The length of the CDR3 is 13 residues. Regarding this clone: Its antigen remains unknown.

J is TRBJ1-2 and V is TRBV29-1; possible D gene TRBD1, 5 bases. The TCR sequence derives from a young man with type 1 diabetes. The source material was naive CD4+ T cells from blood. CDR3 in amino acids: CSVPFGTFAGYTF. CDR3 coding DNA: TGCAGCGTCCCGTTCGGGACTTTCGCAGGCTACACCTTC.